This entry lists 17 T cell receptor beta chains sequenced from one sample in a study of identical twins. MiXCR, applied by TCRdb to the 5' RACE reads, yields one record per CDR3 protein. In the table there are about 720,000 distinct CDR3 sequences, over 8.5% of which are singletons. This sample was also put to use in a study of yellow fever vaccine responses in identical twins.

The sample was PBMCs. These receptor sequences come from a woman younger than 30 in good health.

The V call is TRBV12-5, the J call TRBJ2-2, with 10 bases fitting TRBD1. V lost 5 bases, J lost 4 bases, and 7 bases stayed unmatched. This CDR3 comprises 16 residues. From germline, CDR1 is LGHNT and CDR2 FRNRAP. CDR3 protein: CASGLATGGSTGELFF. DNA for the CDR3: TGTGCTAGTGGTCTAGCGACAGGGGGCAGCACCGGGGAGCTGTTTTTT.

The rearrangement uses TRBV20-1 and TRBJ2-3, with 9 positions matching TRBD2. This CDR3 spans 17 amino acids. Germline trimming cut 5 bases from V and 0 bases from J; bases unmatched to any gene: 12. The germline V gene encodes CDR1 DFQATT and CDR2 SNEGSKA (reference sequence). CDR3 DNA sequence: TGCAGTGCTCGACAGCTAGCGGGATACTTAAGCACAGATACGCAGTATTTT. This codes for CSARQLAGYLSTDTQYF.

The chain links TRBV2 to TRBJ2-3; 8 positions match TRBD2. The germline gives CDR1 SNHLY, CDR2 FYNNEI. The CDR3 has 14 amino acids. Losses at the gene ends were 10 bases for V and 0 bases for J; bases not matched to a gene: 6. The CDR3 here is CAILAGTSTDTQYF. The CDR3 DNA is TGTGCCATTCTAGCGGGCACTAGCACAGATACGCAGTATTTT.

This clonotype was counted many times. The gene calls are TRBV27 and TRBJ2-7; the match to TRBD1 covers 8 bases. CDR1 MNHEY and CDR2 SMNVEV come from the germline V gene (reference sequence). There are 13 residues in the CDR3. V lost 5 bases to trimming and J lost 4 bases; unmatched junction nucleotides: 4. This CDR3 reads CASSLWTGYEQYF. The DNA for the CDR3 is TGTGCCAGCAGTCTATGGACAGGGTACGAGCAGTACTTC.

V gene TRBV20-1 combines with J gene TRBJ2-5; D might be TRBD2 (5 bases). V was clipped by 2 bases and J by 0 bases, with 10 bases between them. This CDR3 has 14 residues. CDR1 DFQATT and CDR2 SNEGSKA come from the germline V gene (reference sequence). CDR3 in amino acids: CSARLFSDQETQYF. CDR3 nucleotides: TGCAGTGCTAGATTGTTTAGCGACCAAGAGACCCAGTACTTC.

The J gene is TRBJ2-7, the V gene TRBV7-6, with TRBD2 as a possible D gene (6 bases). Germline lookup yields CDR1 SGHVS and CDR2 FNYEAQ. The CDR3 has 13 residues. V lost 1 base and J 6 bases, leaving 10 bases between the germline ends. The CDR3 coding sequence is TGTGCCAGCAGCTTAGTGGAGGGGACCGAGCAGTACTTC. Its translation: CASSLVEGTEQYF.

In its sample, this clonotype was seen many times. The DNA of the CDR3 is TGTGCCAGCAGTCAATACAGCCCTCCGAACACCGGGGAGCTGTTTTTT. Translating gives CASSQYSPPNTGELFF. The chain has TRBV12-3 or TRBV12-4 and TRBJ2-2; D gene unclear. The CDR3 totals 16 residues. V was cut by 5 bases and J by 0 bases, with 13 bases left in between.

The CDR3 coding sequence is TGTGCCAGCGGCACTAGCGGGAGTTTTCGAGATACGCAGTATTTT. It encodes CASGTSGSFRDTQYF. The genes are TRBV28 and TRBJ2-3; 11 positions agree with TRBD2. The CDR3 loop spans 15 amino acids. The V segment lost 8 bases and the J segment 5 bases; nucleotides outside the gene matches: 9. Germline V gene sequence: CDR1 MDHEN, CDR2 SYDVKM.

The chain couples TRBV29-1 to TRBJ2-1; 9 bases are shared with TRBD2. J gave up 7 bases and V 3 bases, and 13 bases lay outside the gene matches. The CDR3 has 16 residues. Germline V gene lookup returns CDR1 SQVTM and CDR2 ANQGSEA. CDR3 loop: CSVDAGNSGRANEQFF. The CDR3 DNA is TGCAGCGTTGATGCTGGGAATAGCGGGAGAGCGAATGAGCAGTTCTTC.

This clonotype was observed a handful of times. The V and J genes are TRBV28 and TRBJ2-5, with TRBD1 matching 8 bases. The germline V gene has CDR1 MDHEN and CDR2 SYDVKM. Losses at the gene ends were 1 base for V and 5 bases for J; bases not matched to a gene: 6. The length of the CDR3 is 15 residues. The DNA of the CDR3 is TGTGCCAGCAGTTTATCCGGGACAGGACGTGAGACCCAGTACTTC. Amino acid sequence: CASSLSGTGRETQYF. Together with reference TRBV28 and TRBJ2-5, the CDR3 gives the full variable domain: DVKVTQSSRYLVKRTGEKVFLECVQDMDHENMFWYRQDPGLGLRLIYFSYDVKMKEKGDIPEGYSVSREKKERFSLILESASTNQTSMYLCASSLSGTGRETQYFGPGTRLLVL.

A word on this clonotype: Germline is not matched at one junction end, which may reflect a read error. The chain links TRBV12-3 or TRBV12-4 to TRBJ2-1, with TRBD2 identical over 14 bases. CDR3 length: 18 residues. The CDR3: CTSNPGLAGVSLYNEQFF. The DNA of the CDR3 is TGTACCAGCAACCCGGGACTAGCGGGAGTGAGCCTCTACAATGAGCAGTTCTTC.

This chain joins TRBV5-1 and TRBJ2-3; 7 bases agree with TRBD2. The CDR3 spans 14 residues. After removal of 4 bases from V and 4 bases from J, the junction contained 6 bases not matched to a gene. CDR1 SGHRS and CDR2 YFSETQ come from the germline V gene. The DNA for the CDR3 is TGCGCCAGCAGCCCGGGGGGAGTGGCAGATACGCAGTATTTT. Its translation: CASSPGGVADTQYF.

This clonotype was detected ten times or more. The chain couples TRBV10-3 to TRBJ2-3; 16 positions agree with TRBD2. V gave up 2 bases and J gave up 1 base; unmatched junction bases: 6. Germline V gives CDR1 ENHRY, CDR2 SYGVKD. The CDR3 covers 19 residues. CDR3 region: CAISEPGLAGGPGTDTQYF. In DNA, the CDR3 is TGTGCCATCAGTGAGCCGGGACTAGCGGGGGGGCCAGGCACAGATACGCAGTATTTT.

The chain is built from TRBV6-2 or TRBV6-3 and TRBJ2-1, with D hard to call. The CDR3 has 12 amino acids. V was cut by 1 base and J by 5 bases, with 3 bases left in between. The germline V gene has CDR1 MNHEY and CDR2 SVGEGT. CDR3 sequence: CASSYWNNEQFF. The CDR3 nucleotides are TGTGCCAGCAGTTACTGGAACAATGAGCAGTTCTTC.

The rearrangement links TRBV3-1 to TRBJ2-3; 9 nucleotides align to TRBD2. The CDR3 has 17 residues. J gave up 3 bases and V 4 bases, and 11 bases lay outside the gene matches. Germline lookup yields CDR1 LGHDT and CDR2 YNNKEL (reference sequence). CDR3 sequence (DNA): TGTGCCAGCAGCCCCCTAGTAGCGGGGGCAACTACAGATACGCAGTATTTT. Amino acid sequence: CASSPLVAGATTDTQYF.

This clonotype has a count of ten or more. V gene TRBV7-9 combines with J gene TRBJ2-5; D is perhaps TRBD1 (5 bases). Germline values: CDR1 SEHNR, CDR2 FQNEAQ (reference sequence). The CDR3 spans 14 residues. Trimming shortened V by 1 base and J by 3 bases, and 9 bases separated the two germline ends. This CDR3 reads CASSLGQLEETQYF. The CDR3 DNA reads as TGTGCCAGCAGCTTAGGACAGCTCGAAGAGACCCAGTACTTC.

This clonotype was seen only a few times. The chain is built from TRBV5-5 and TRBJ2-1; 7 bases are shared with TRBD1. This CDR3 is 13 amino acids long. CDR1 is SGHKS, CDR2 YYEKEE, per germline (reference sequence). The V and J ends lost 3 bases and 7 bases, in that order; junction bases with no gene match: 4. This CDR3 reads CASSSSGGNEQFF. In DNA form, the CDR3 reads TGTGCCAGCAGCTCTTCAGGGGGAAATGAGCAGTTCTTC.